This T cell receptor beta chain was profiled in a study of Ad26.COV2.S vaccination and SARS-CoV-2 variants. Study-wide context: Donor had been placed in the Ad26.COV2.S arm of the COV1001 trial. Each vaccinee took Ad26.COV2.S intramuscularly, once or twice 56 days apart. Study conclusions and caveats: Once vaccination had occurred, spike-specific CD8+ and CD4+ T cell responses reportedly showed substantial breadth.

As regards this clone: Its specificity is not known.

The germline V and J ends were trimmed by 5 bases and 2 bases, with 3 bases remaining between them. Germline loops: CDR1 KGHSH, CDR2 LQKENI. The CDR3 consists of 12 residues. Generated by immunoSEQ multiplex PCR, the TCRdb table keeps only in-frame clones and is missing some. The sample includes around 340,000 clones, roughly 91% seen only once; the top ten take about 5%. Treatment noted: 15 to 20 received Ad26.COV2.S at low or high dose, single or two shots; roughly 5 received placebo; per-sample allocation not given. Material that was analyzed had been drawn on day 63 after the first vaccine or placebo injection. Recruitment in Boston yielded a donor of adult age, 18-55 years.

The rearrangement uses TRBV18 and TRBJ2-2; D uncertain. This TCR was sampled from a person aged 18-60 years who received the Ad26.COV2.S COVID-19 vaccine or a placebo. The source material was peripheral blood, sampled in a trial of Ad26.COV2.S vaccine versus placebo. The CDR3 here is CASSTNTGELFF. The CDR3 DNA follows: TGTGCCAGCTCAACCAACACCGGGGAGCTGTTTTTT.